The clone carrying this TCR beta chain was seen at least ten times. Its antigen remains unidentified. This entry is derived from a study of T-cell reconstitution after alpha-beta-depleted transplantation in children. This CDR3 region has 15 residues. J gave up 0 bases and V 5 bases, and 6 bases lay outside the gene matches. CDR1 is DFQATT, CDR2 SNEGSKA, per germline (reference sequence). TCRbeta library construction was performed incorporating unique molecular identifiers. TCRdb recomputed calls from the PCR reads with MiXCR, one row per CDR3 protein. The sample consists of about 490,000 distinct CDR3 sequences, under 12% of them appearing once. Findings of the study overall: From newly produced T cells came most of the T-cell counts and diversity one year after transplant. Surviving recipient T cells and thymic progenitors produced the high day-60 TCRbeta diversity seen in some patients. Several hundred rapidly expanded clones from non-depleted graft cells reportedly supplied alpha-beta T cells about two months post-transplant.

V and J are TRBV20-1 and TRBJ2-2; 7 nucleotides align to TRBD1. The receptor comes from a child aged 2-15 years with inherited bone marrow failure, due to receive a stem cell transplant. Sample: PBMCs, taken before TCRalphabeta/CD19-depleted stem cell transplant. CDR3 sequence (DNA): TGCAGTGCTCGTAAAGGGGGCCCGAACACCGGGGAGCTGTTTTTT. Amino acid sequence: CSARKGGPNTGELFF.